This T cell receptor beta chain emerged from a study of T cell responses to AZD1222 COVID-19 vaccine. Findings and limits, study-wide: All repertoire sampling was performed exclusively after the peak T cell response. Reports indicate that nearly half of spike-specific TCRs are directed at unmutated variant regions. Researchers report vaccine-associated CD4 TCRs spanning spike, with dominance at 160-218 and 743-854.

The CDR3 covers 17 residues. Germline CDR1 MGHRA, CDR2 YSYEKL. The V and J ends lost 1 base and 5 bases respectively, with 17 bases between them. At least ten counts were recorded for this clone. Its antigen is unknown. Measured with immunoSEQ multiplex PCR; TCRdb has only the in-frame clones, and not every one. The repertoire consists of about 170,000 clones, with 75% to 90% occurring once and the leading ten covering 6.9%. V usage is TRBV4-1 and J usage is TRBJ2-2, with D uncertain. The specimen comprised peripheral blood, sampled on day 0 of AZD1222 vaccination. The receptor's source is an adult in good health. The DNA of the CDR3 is TGCGCCAGCAGCCAAGTTGATATTCTAGTTGCTACCGGGGAGCTGTTTTTT. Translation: CASSQVDILVATGELFF.